A single sample gave rise to the 30 T cell receptor beta chains below, sequenced in a study of cytomegalovirus exposure and HLA in healthy donors. Amplification used 60 Vbeta primers and 13 Jbeta primers. Clones were sequenced by immunoSEQ multiplex PCR, and TCRdb holds only the in-frame ones, with some missing. The sample has roughly 140,000 clones; roughly three quarters are singletons. Material: PBMCs. Receptors were obtained from a woman in her twenties or thirties in good health and CMV-seronegative.

The table lists this clone with a few counts. This chain joins TRBV28 and TRBJ1-2; TRBD1 matches 8 bases. V dropped 2 bases and J dropped 3; count of bases not matched to a gene: 5. There are 15 residues in the CDR3. Looked up from germline, CDR1 is MDHEN and CDR2 is SYDVKM. This CDR3 reads CASSLQGAGYYGYTF. CDR3 in DNA: TGTGCCAGCAGTTTACAGGGGGCCGGATACTATGGCTACACCTTC.

The chain carries TRBV28 and TRBJ1-3; D not certain. V lost 1 base, J lost 4 bases, and 8 bases lay in between. The CDR3 loop spans 14 amino acids. Germline assignment: CDR1 MDHEN and CDR2 SYDVKM. As DNA, the CDR3 is TGTGCCAGCAGTTTATCAGGATGGGGAAACACCATATATTTT. Protein product: CASSLSGWGNTIYF.

The rearrangement uses TRBV7-9 and TRBJ1-4, with D possibly being TRBD1 (6 bases). CDR3 length equals 17 residues. Trimming removed 1 base from V and 8 bases from J, with 20 bases in between. The V gene's germline CDR1 is SEHNR and CDR2 FQNEAQ (reference sequence). For the CDR3, the DNA is TGTGCCAGCAGCTTAGTGGACGGTTTCGGGGGGCTCGAAAAACTGTTTTTT. This gives the protein CASSLVDGFGGLEKLFF.

This clone has more than one count but fewer than ten. The chain recombines TRBV5-1 with TRBJ2-5; perhaps TRBD1 as D (6 bases). Germline values: CDR1 SGHRS, CDR2 YFSETQ. V was cut by 4 bases and J by 2 bases, with 12 bases left in between. The CDR3 is 14 residues long. The CDR3 DNA follows: TGCGCCAGCAGCAGGACAGTCGTACAAGAGACCCAGTACTTC. Its protein product is CASSRTVVQETQYF.

The rearrangement links TRBV19 to TRBJ2-2; weak D call: TRBD1 (6 bases). CDR1 and CDR2 (germline): LNHDA, SQIVND (reference sequence). V lost 10 bases, J lost 4 bases, and 13 bases lay in between. This CDR3 spans 13 amino acids. The CDR3 here is CATREQGTGELFF. The CDR3 DNA is TGTGCCACTAGAGAACAGGGCACCGGGGAGCTGTTTTTT.

The chain has TRBV28 and TRBJ2-7; D remains unclear. The CDR3 spans 13 residues. Trimming pared 7 bases from V and 0 bases from J, leaving 10 bases between. CDR1 and CDR2 (germline): MDHEN, SYDVKM. The CDR3 region is CASTPSVSYEQYF. Written as DNA, the CDR3 is TGTGCCAGCACCCCCAGCGTCTCCTACGAGCAGTACTTC.

The chain recombines TRBV5-1 with TRBJ2-5, with D perhaps TRBD1 (5 bases). CDR1 and CDR2 (germline): SGHRS, YFSETQ. The CDR3 runs to 14 residues. The germline V and J ends were trimmed by 2 bases and 5 bases, with 13 bases remaining between them. The CDR3 region has the DNA TGCGCCAGCAGCTTAACGACAGCTGACGAGACCCAGTACTTC. As protein: CASSLTTADETQYF.

The V gene is TRBV6-6, the J gene TRBJ2-7; D perhaps matches TRBD2 (5 bases). Per the germline V gene, CDR1 is MNHNY and CDR2 is SVGAGI (reference sequence). V shed 3 bases and J shed 7 bases, with 13 bases lying between them. This CDR3 has 13 residues. The CDR3 spells CASSYSRPGEQYV. CDR3 in DNA: TGTGCCAGCAGTTATTCAAGACCGGGGGAGCAGTACGTC.

This clone came up a few times. This chain uses TRBV19 with TRBJ2-3; 8 bases match TRBD1. Germline CDR1 LNHDA, CDR2 SQIVND (reference sequence). There are 15 residues in the CDR3. V was clipped by 5 bases and J by 1 base; unmatched bases: 5. DNA of the CDR3: TGTGCCAGTAGTTCTTCGACAGGGGGCACAGATACGCAGTATTTT. Amino acid sequence: CASSSSTGGTDTQYF.

This sequence joins TRBV19 and TRBJ2-5; TRBD1 aligns across 7 bases. Germline CDR1 reads LNHDA; CDR2 reads SQIVND (reference sequence). V lost 4 bases and J lost 3; bases outside the gene matches: 5. The CDR3 runs 14 residues. The CDR3 sequence: CASSRSGGKETQYF. The CDR3 nucleotides read TGTGCCAGTAGTAGGTCAGGGGGAAAAGAGACCCAGTACTTC.

V gene TRBV6-1 combines with J gene TRBJ2-7, with a weak D call TRBD2 (6 bases). V dropped 5 bases and J dropped 0 bases, with 14 bases sitting between them. Germline-derived CDR1 and CDR2 are MNHNS and SASEGT. The CDR3 spans 15 residues. The CDR3 DNA sequence: TGTGCCAGCAGTTTGGGGGACTTTAGCTCCTACGAGCAGTACGTC. It yields the protein CASSLGDFSSYEQYV.

The V call is TRBV23-1, the J call TRBJ2-7; TRBD1 matches at 8 bases. Being an ORF, TRBV23-1 has a function that is uncertain. CDR3 length: 16 residues. The V and J ends lost 4 bases and 5 bases, in that order; junction bases with no gene match: 13. In DNA form, the CDR3 reads TGCGCCAGCAGTCTGTTGATCGGGACAGGTGTTAACGAGCAGTACTTC. It encodes CASSLLIGTGVNEQYF.

This clone occurred a few times. V usage is TRBV28 and J usage is TRBJ1-4; TRBD1 agrees at 8 bases. CDR3 length: 14 amino acids. The ends lost 4 bases at V and 8 bases at J; junction bases unmatched: 6. The germline CDR1 and CDR2 sequences are MDHEN and SYDVKM. The CDR3 DNA is TGTGCCAGCAGTTCCACCGGGACAGGCGAAAAACTGTTTTTT. Amino acid sequence: CASSSTGTGEKLFF.

This chain connects TRBV10-3 to TRBJ1-3, with D possibly TRBD1 on 6 matching bases. This CDR3 spans 14 amino acids. Germline V CDR1 and CDR2: ENHRY, SYGVKD. V gave up 11 bases and J gave up 2 bases, with 16 bases separating them. In DNA form, the CDR3 reads TGTGCCGAGGAACAGGGTAACGCTGGAAACACCATATATTTT. Translating it yields CAEEQGNAGNTIYF.

The chain joins TRBV28 to TRBJ2-6; possibly TRBD1 for D (6 bases). The germline V gene has CDR1 MDHEN and CDR2 SYDVKM. The CDR3 is made up of 15 amino acids. V shed 11 bases and J shed 3 bases, with 17 bases lying between them. The CDR3 protein is CAAQQGAGGANVLTF. Here the CDR3 DNA reads TGTGCCGCACAACAGGGCGCTGGTGGGGCCAACGTCCTGACTTTC.

The chain combines TRBV19 with TRBJ2-1; TRBD1 might be the D (5 bases). CDR1 LNHDA and CDR2 SQIVND come from the germline V gene (reference sequence). This CDR3 comprises 13 residues. Trimming shortened V by 5 bases and J by 9 bases, and 14 bases separated the two germline ends. The CDR3 is CASSVSVRGEQFF. CDR3 sequence (DNA): TGTGCCAGTAGTGTCAGTGTAAGGGGTGAGCAGTTCTTC.

The V and J genes are TRBV9 and TRBJ2-2, with a weak D call TRBD2 (6 bases). Germline CDR1 SGDLS, CDR2 YYNGEE. Trimming took off 0 bases at V and 4 bases at J, with 16 bases between the two ends. The CDR3 runs 17 residues. CDR3 nucleotides: TGTGCCAGCAGCGTAGGGGGTAGCGGAGGCTTCACCGGGGAGCTGTTTTTT. It codes for CASSVGGSGGFTGELFF.

This clone was counted a few times. The V and J genes are TRBV6-6 and TRBJ2-7; 8 positions agree with TRBD2. V lost 7 bases and J lost 3; bases outside the gene matches: 8. In germline, CDR1 is MNHNY, CDR2 SVGAGI (reference sequence). This CDR3 spans 14 amino acids. The CDR3 DNA is TGTGCCAGCACCGCCGGGACTAGTATCTACGAGCAGTACTTC. This codes for CASTAGTSIYEQYF.

The chain employs TRBV7-6 and TRBJ2-3; 11 bases align to TRBD2. Unmatched junction bases numbered 6, after V lost 3 bases and J lost 4 bases. CDR3 length: 16 residues. CDR1 and CDR2 (germline): SGHVS, FNYEAQ. In nucleotides, the CDR3 is TGTGCCAGCAGCTTCGTGCTAGCGGGAGGCGCAGATACGCAGTATTTT. Translation: CASSFVLAGGADTQYF.

The rearrangement links TRBV10-1 to TRBJ2-1, with 15 positions matching TRBD2. Germline V gene lookup returns CDR1 WNHNN and CDR2 SYGVQD (reference sequence). V lost 5 bases and J lost 6; bases outside the gene matches: 5. The CDR3 has 16 amino acids. The CDR3 DNA sequence: TGCGCCAGCAGTATACGGACTAGCGGGGGGGCCAATGAGCAGTTCTTC. Translated: CASSIRTSGGANEQFF.

This chain connects TRBV11-2 to TRBJ2-3; 10 nucleotides line up with TRBD2. Per the germline V gene, CDR1 is SGHAT and CDR2 is FQNNGV. CDR3 length equals 17 residues. V lost 1 base, J lost 4 bases, and 8 bases stayed unmatched. CDR3 in amino acids: CASSLVASGGYSDTQYF. CDR3 sequence (DNA): TGTGCCAGCAGCTTAGTGGCTAGCGGGGGCTACTCAGATACGCAGTATTTT.

The chain is built from TRBV27 and TRBJ1-1; 10 bases fit TRBD1. Germline-derived CDR1 and CDR2 are MNHEY and SMNVEV (reference sequence). Losses at the gene ends were 3 bases for V and 1 base for J; bases not matched to a gene: 8. There are 17 residues in the CDR3. Here the CDR3 reads CASSFRDRGFSNTEAFF. CDR3 bases: TGTGCCAGCAGTTTTAGGGACAGGGGCTTCTCGAACACTGAAGCTTTCTTT.

The rearrangement uses TRBV6-5 and TRBJ1-1, with D perhaps TRBD1 (5 bases). V lost 0 bases, J lost 5 bases, and 13 bases lay in between. The CDR3 sequence is 15 residues long. The germline V gene encodes CDR1 MNHEY and CDR2 SVGAGI. CDR3 sequence reads: CASSYSQGLRTEAFF. The CDR3 DNA reads as TGTGCCAGCAGTTACTCGCAGGGATTAAGGACTGAAGCTTTCTTT.

This clone has just a few counts. The chain has TRBV6-1 and TRBJ2-1; the match to TRBD1 covers 7 bases. The CDR3 sequence is 14 residues long. Losses at the gene ends were 2 bases for V and 6 bases for J; bases not matched to a gene: 4. Germline values: CDR1 MNHNS, CDR2 SASEGT. CDR3: CASSEQGDVNEQFF. CDR3 DNA: TGTGCCAGCAGTGAACAGGGGGATGTCAATGAGCAGTTCTTC.

V is TRBV11-2 and J is TRBJ2-7; a possible D gene is TRBD1 (5 bases). Germline values: CDR1 SGHAT, CDR2 FQNNGV. This CDR3 has 14 residues. V was clipped by 4 bases and J by 0 bases, with 10 bases between them. CDR3 in amino acids: CASSSTRVSYEQYF. Written as DNA, the CDR3 is TGTGCCAGCAGCTCCACCAGGGTCTCCTACGAGCAGTACTTC.

This chain connects TRBV7-2 to TRBJ1-5, with TRBD1 as a possible D gene (6 bases). The CDR3 has 15 residues. Germline V gives CDR1 SGHTA, CDR2 FQGNSA. The V end lost 6 bases, the J end lost 2 bases, and 14 bases lay between the germline ends. CDR3 residues: CASSITGMGNQPQHF. The CDR3 DNA reads as TGTGCCAGCAGTATAACAGGGATGGGCAATCAGCCCCAGCATTTT.

The chain uses TRBV5-1 and TRBJ2-7; 11 bases line up with TRBD2. The germline CDR1 and CDR2 sequences are SGHRS and YFSETQ. V lost 1 base and J lost 4; bases outside the gene matches: 7. This CDR3 has 16 residues. The chain's CDR3 is CASSLTLAGGAYEQYF. The CDR3 bases are TGCGCCAGCAGCTTGACCCTAGCGGGAGGCGCGTACGAGCAGTACTTC. Full variable domain (remainder filled in from reference TRBV5-1 and TRBJ2-7): KAGVTQTPRYLIKTRGQQVTLSCSPISGHRSVSWYQQTPGQGLQFLFEYFSETQRNKGNFPGRFSGRQFSNSRSEMNVSTLELGDSALYLCASSLTLAGGAYEQYFGPGTRLTVT.

V usage is TRBV30 and J usage is TRBJ1-4; the D gene is possibly TRBD1 (5 bases). Trimming cost V 0 bases and J 5 bases, with 10 bases left between them. The length of the CDR3 is 14 residues. Germline values: CDR1 GTSNPN, CDR2 SVGIG (reference sequence). The CDR3 region has the DNA TGTGCCTGGAGTGTGGGGGGGTCAAATGAAAAACTGTTTTTT. Encoded protein: CAWSVGGSNEKLFF.

The chain carries TRBV7-3 and TRBJ2-1; D not certain. CDR1 is SGHTA and CDR2 is FQGTGA in the germline V gene. V shed 3 bases and J shed 5 bases, with 11 bases lying between them. This CDR3 comprises 14 residues. CDR3 nucleotides: TGTGCCAGCAGCTTGGTGTCAGGAAACAATGAGCAGTTCTTC. This translates into CASSLVSGNNEQFF.

This clone came up a few times. The chain uses TRBV6-6 and TRBJ1-4; D is unresolved. The CDR3 has 16 amino acids. V dropped 5 bases and J dropped 0 bases, with 13 bases sitting between them. Germline CDR1 and CDR2: MNHNY and SVGAGI (reference sequence). The CDR3 DNA reads TGTGCCAGCAGTAGCTCGTACTCCGCAACTAATGAAAAACTGTTTTTT. It translates to CASSSSYSATNEKLFF.